The clone carrying this TCR beta chain has a count of ten or more. These data come from a study of human T cells and chemical hapten exposure. Study-level information: Upper-back patch tests with 0.01% DPC were read at 6 days.

Looked up from germline, CDR1 is MNHNY and CDR2 is SVGAGI (reference sequence). Trimming took 7 bases from V and 10 from J; bases not matched to a gene: 13. The CDR3 loop spans 14 amino acids. Regarding time point: patch test 1, 2 weeks after DPC sensitization. The treatment was: therapeutic diphenylcyclopropenone sensitization with weekly scalp DPC. TCRdb fed the RACE reads into MiXCR, producing one record per CDR3 protein. The sample gives just under 350,000 distinct CDR3 sequences, about 7% of which show up once; 7.5% to 8.5% is in the top ten. V and J are TRBV6-6 and TRBJ2-3; TRBD1 matches 8 bases. The sequencing here drew on whole blood, taken in connection with sensitization to the hapten diphenylcyclopropenone (DPC). This receptor was obtained from a woman aged 18-29 years with alopecia areata. Some clones in this sample may be carry-over from other donors' samples. The chain's CDR3 is CASTPRQGWDPQYF. CDR3 bases: TGTGCCAGCACCCCACGACAGGGGTGGGATCCGCAGTATTTT.